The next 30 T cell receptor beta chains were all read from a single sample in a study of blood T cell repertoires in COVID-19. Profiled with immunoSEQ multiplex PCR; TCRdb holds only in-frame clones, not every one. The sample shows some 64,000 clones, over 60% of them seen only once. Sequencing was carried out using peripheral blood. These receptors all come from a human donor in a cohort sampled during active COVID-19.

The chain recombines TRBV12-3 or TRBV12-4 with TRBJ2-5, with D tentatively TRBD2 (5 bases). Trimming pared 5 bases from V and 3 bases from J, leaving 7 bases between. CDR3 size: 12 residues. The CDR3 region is CASSRLKETQYF. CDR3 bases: TGTGCCAGCAGTCGACTAAAAGAGACCCAGTACTTC.

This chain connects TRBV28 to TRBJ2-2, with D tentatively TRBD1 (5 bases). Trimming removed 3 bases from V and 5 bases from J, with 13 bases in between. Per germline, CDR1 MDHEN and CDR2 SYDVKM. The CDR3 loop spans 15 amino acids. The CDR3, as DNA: TGTGCCAGCAGTTTGCTCTTTCAGGGAACCGGGGAGCTGTTTTTT. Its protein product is CASSLLFQGTGELFF.

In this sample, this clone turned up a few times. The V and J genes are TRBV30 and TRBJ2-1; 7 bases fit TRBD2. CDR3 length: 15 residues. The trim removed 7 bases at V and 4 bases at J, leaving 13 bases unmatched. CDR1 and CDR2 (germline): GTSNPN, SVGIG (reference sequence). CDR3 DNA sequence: TGTGCCTTTCAGGTAGGGGCTAGCGGATACAATGAGCAGTTCTTC. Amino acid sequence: CAFQVGASGYNEQFF.

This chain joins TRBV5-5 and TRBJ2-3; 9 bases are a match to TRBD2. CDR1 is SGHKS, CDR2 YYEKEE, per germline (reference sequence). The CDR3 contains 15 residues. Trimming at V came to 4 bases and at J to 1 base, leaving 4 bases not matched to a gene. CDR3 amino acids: CASSELAGGTDTQYF. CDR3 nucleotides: TGTGCCAGCAGCGAGTTAGCGGGGGGCACAGATACGCAGTATTTT.

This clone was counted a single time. CDR3 in DNA: TGCGCCAGCAGCCAAGATGTTTCGGGAGGAAACACCATATATTTT. It encodes CASSQDVSGGNTIYF. The V and J genes are TRBV4-3 and TRBJ1-3, with D uncertain. The CDR3 is made up of 15 amino acids. Germline CDR1 reads LGHNA; CDR2 reads YSLEER. Deletions cut 0 bases from V and 4 bases from J, with 10 bases between.

The CDR3, as DNA: TGTGCCATCAGTGAGAGGGGGAACACAGATACGCAGTATTTT. Translated: CAISERGNTDTQYF. The V gene is TRBV10-3, the J gene TRBJ2-3, with D possibly being TRBD1 (6 bases). There are 14 residues in the CDR3. CDR1 is ENHRY and CDR2 is SYGVKD in the germline V gene. V lost 2 bases and J lost 2, with 8 bases in between.

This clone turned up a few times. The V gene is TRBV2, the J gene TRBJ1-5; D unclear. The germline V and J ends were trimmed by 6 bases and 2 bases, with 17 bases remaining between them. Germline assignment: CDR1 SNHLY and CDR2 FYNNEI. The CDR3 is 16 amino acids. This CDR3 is CASSLSGRSGNQPQHF. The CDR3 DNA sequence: TGTGCCAGCAGCCTCAGTGGGAGGAGTGGCAATCAGCCCCAGCATTTT.

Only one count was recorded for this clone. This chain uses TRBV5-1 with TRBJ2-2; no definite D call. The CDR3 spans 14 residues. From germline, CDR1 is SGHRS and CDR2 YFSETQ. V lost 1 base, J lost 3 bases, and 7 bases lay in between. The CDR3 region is CASSLNYHTGELFF. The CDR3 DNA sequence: TGCGCCAGCAGCTTGAACTACCACACCGGGGAGCTGTTTTTT. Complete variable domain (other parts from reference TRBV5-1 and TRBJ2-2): KAGVTQTPRYLIKTRGQQVTLSCSPISGHRSVSWYQQTPGQGLQFLFEYFSETQRNKGNFPGRFSGRQFSNSRSEMNVSTLELGDSALYLCASSLNYHTGELFFGEGSRLTVL.

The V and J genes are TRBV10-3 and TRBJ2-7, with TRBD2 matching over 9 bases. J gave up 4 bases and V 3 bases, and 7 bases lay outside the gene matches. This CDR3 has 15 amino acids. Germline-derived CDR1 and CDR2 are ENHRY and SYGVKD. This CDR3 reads CAISDSGTSKYEQYF. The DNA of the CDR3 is TGTGCCATCAGTGACTCTGGGACTAGCAAGTACGAGCAGTACTTC.

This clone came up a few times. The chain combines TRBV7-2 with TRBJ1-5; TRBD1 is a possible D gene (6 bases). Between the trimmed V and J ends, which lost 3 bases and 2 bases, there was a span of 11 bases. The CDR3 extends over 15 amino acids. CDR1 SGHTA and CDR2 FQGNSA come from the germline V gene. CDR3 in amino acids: CASSLGALGNQPQHF. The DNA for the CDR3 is TGTGCCAGCAGCTTGGGGGCGCTCGGCAATCAGCCCCAGCATTTT.

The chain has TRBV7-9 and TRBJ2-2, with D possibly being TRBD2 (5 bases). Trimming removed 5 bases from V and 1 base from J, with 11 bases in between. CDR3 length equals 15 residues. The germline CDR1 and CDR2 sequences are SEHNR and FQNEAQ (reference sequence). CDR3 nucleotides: TGTGCCAGCAGCCCCTACGGAGGGAACACCGGGGAGCTGTTTTTT. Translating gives CASSPYGGNTGELFF.

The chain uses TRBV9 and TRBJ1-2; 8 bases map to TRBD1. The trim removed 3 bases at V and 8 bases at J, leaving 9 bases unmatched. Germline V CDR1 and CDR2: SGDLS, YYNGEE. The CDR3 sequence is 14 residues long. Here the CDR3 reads CASSAGTGERGYTF. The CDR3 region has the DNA TGTGCCAGCAGCGCGGGGACAGGAGAGCGGGGCTACACCTTC. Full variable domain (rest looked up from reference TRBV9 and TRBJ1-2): DSGVTQTPKHLITATGQRVTLRCSPRSGDLSVYWYQQSLDQGLQFLIQYYNGEERAKGNILERFSAQQFPDLHSELNLSSLELGDSALYFCASSAGTGERGYTFGSGTRLTVV.

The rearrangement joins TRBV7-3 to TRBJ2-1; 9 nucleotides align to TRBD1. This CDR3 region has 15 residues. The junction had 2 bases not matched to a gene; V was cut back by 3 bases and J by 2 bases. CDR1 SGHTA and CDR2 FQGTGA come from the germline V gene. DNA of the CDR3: TGTGCCAGCAGCTTGGGGACAGGGCCCTACAATGAGCAGTTCTTC. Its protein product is CASSLGTGPYNEQFF.

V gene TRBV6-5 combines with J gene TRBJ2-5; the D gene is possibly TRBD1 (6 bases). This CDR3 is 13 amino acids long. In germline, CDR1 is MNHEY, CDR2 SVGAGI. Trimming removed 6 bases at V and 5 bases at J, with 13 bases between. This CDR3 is CASSLTGMETQYF. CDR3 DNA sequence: TGTGCCAGCAGCCTAACAGGGATGGAGACCCAGTACTTC.

The DNA for the CDR3 is TGTGCCAGCAGTTACGGACACCAGAGCTCCTACAATGAGCAGTTCTTC. Translating gives CASSYGHQSSYNEQFF. The chain combines TRBV6-6 with TRBJ2-1; D possibly corresponds to TRBD1 (5 bases). The germline CDR1 and CDR2 sequences are MNHNY and SVGAGI (reference sequence). Trimming took off 2 bases at V and 0 bases at J, with 11 bases between the two ends. The CDR3 contains 16 residues.

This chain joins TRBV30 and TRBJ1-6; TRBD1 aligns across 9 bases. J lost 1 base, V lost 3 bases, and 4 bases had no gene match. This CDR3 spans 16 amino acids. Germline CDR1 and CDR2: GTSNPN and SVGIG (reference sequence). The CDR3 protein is CAWSGTGRSYNSPLHF. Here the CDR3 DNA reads TGTGCCTGGAGCGGGACAGGGCGGTCCTATAATTCACCCCTCCACTTT.

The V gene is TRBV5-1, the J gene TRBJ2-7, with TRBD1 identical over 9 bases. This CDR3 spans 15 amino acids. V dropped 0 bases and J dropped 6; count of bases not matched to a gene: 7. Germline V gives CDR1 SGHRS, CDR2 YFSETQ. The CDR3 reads CASSLEGTGYREQYF. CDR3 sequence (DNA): TGCGCCAGCAGCTTGGAGGGGACAGGGTATCGCGAGCAGTACTTC.

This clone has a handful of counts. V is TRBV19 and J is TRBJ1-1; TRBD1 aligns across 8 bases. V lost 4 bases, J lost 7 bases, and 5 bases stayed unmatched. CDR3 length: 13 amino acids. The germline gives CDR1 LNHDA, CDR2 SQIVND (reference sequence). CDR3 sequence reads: CASSTDRGVEAFF. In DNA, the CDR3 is TGTGCCAGTAGTACAGACAGGGGTGTTGAAGCTTTCTTT.

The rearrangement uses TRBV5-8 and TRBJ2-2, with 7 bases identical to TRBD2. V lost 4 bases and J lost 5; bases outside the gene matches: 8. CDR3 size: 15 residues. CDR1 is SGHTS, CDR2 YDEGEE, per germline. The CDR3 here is CASSRGDYQTGELFF. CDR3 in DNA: TGTGCCAGCAGCCGCGGGGACTATCAAACCGGGGAGCTGTTTTTT.

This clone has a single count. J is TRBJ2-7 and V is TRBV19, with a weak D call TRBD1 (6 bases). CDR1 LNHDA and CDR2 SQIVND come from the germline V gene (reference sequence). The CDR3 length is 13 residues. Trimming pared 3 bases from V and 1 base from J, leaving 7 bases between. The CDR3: CASSIQGSYEQYF. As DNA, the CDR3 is TGTGCCAGTAGTATTCAGGGGTCCTACGAGCAGTACTTC.

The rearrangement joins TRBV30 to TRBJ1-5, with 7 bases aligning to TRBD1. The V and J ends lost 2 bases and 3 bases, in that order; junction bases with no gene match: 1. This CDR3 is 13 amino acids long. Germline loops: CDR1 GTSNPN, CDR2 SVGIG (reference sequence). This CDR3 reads CAWSTGDNQPQHF. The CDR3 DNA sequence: TGTGCCTGGAGTACAGGGGACAATCAGCCCCAGCATTTT.

The CDR3 loop is CASSVVGTSGDTQYF. As DNA, the CDR3 is TGTGCCAGCAGCGTAGTTGGGACTAGCGGGGATACGCAGTATTTT. The V call is TRBV9, the J call TRBJ2-3, with 12 bases matching TRBD2. This CDR3 comprises 15 residues. Germline V gene data show CDR1 as SGDLS and CDR2 as YYNGEE. V was pared by 0 bases and J by 6 bases, with 2 bases of the junction left unmatched. The full variable domain, completed using reference TRBV9 and TRBJ2-3, is DSGVTQTPKHLITATGQRVTLRCSPRSGDLSVYWYQQSLDQGLQFLIQYYNGEERAKGNILERFSAQQFPDLHSELNLSSLELGDSALYFCASSVVGTSGDTQYFGPGTRLTVL.

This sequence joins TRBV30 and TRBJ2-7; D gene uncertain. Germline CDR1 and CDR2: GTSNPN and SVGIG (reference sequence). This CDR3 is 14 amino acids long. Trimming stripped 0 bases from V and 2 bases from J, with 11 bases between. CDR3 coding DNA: TGTGCCTGGAGTGTTCCCCAGTCGCCCTACGAGCAGTACTTC. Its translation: CAWSVPQSPYEQYF.

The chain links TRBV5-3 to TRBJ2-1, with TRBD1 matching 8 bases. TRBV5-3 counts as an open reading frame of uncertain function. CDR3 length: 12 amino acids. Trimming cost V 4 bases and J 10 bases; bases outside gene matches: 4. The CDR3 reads CARSRRGREQFF. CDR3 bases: TGTGCCAGAAGCCGCAGGGGGCGGGAGCAGTTCTTC.

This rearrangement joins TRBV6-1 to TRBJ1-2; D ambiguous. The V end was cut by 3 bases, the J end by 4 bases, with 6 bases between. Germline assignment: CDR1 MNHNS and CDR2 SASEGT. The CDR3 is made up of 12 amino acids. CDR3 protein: CASSEEIYGYTF. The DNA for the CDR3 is TGTGCCAGCAGTGAGGAGATCTATGGCTACACCTTC.

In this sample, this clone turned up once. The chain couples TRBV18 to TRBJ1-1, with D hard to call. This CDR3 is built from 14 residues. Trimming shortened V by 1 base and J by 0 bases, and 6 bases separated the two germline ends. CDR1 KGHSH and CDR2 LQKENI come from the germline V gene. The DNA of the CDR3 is TGTGCCAGCTCACCACAGTCGGTGAACACTGAAGCTTTCTTT. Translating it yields CASSPQSVNTEAFF.

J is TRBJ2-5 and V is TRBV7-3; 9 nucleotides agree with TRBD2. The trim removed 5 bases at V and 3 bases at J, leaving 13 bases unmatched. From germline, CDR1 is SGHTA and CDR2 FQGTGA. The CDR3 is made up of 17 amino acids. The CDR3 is CASSPSLGGGAEETQYF. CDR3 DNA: TGTGCCAGCAGCCCCTCCTTGGGCGGGGGGGCCGAAGAGACCCAGTACTTC.

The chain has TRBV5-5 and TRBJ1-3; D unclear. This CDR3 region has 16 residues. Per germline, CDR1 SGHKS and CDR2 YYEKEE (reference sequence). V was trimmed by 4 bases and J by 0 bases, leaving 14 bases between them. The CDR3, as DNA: TGTGCCAGCAGCCTGGCCGGCGGCACCTCTGGAAACACCATATATTTT. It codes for CASSLAGGTSGNTIYF.

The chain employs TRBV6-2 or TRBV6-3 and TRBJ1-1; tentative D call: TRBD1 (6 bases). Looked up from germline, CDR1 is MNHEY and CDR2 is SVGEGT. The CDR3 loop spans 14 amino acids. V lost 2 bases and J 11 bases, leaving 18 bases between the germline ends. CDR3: CASSYGGTGLGAFF. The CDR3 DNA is TGTGCCAGCAGTTACGGGGGAACAGGGTTGGGGGCTTTCTTT.

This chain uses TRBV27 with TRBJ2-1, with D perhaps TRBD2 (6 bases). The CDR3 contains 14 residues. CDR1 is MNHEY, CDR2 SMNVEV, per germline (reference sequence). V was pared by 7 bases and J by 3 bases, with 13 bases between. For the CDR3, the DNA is TGTGCCAGCACGCGGGACCCATTCTACAATGAGCAGTTCTTC. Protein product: CASTRDPFYNEQFF.